This is a list of T cell receptor beta chains from one sample in a study of beta chain features in type 1 diabetes. Data came from immunoSEQ multiplex PCR; TCRdb stores just in-frame clones and leaves some out. This repertoire shows about 150,000 clones, about 13% found once; its top ten account for 1.3%. Source material: central memory CD4+ T cells from blood. Receptors originate from a man aged 18 to 30 with type 1 diabetes. Each CDR3 is given with its conserved first and last residue. Fields, in order: clone size, J gene, D gene, V gene, CDR3 protein, CDR3 DNA. A D gene is named only where the DNA matches it firmly. A clone size is listed for some rows: how often the clone was seen (once, few, many), or a class if it is expanded.

abundance: few; j_gene: TRBJ2-5; d_gene: -; v_gene: TRBV19; CDR3aa: CASSTHAGAPQETQYF; CDR3nt: TGTGCCAGTAGTACACATGCAGGGGCACCTCAAGAGACCCAGTACTTC
abundance: -; j_gene: TRBJ2-1; d_gene: -; v_gene: TRBV5-4; CDR3aa: CASSLVGDNEQFF; CDR3nt: TGTGCCAGCAGCTTGGTAGGGGACAATGAGCAGTTCTTC
abundance: few; j_gene: TRBJ2-3; d_gene: TRBD2; v_gene: TRBV6-7; CDR3aa: CASQIAGPLNTQYF; CDR3nt: TGTGCCAGCCAGATAGCGGGGCCTCTCAATACGCAGTATTTT
abundance: many; j_gene: TRBJ2-1; d_gene: TRBD1; v_gene: TRBV11-3; CDR3aa: CASSPTGDTYNEQFF; CDR3nt: TGTGCCAGCAGCCCGACAGGGGACACCTACAATGAGCAGTTCTTC
abundance: -; j_gene: TRBJ1-2; d_gene: -; v_gene: TRBV28; CDR3aa: CASRNLYGYTF; CDR3nt: TGTGCCAGCAGGAATCTCTATGGCTACACCTTC
abundance: -; j_gene: TRBJ2-7; d_gene: TRBD2; v_gene: TRBV28; CDR3aa: CASSLGTSWFEQYF; CDR3nt: TGTGCCAGCAGTTTAGGGACTAGCTGGTTCGAGCAGTACTTC
abundance: few; j_gene: TRBJ1-2; d_gene: -; v_gene: TRBV6-5; CDR3aa: CASSYDSLYGYTF; CDR3nt: TGTGCCAGCAGTTATGACAGTCTCTATGGCTACACCTTC
abundance: few; j_gene: TRBJ2-1; d_gene: TRBD2; v_gene: TRBV2; CDR3aa: CASSEAGLAGARIFF; CDR3nt: TGTGCCAGCAGTGAAGCGGGACTAGCGGGGGCCCGCATCTTCTTC
abundance: -; j_gene: TRBJ1-4; d_gene: -; v_gene: TRBV9; CDR3aa: CASSVPSVGGNEKLFF; CDR3nt: TGTGCCAGCAGCGTACCAAGTGTGGGCGGGAATGAAAAACTGTTTTTT
abundance: -; j_gene: TRBJ1-2; d_gene: -; v_gene: TRBV12-5; CDR3aa: CASGLNNYGYTF; CDR3nt: TGTGCTAGTGGCCTTAATAACTATGGCTACACCTTC
abundance: few; j_gene: TRBJ1-1; d_gene: TRBD1; v_gene: TRBV18; CDR3aa: CASSGDRNTEAFF; CDR3nt: TGTGCCAGCTCCGGGGACAGGAACACTGAAGCTTTCTTT
abundance: -; j_gene: TRBJ2-7; d_gene: TRBD2; v_gene: TRBV15; CDR3aa: CATSSPSSGGSYEQYF; CDR3nt: TGTGCCACCAGTTCTCCTTCTAGCGGGGGCTCCTACGAGCAGTACTTC
abundance: -; j_gene: TRBJ1-4; d_gene: -; v_gene: TRBV18; CDR3aa: CASSQTAVGTSNEKLFF; CDR3nt: TGTGCCAGCTCACAAACGGCAGTGGGCACCTCTAATGAAAAACTGTTTTTT
abundance: -; j_gene: TRBJ2-7; d_gene: TRBD1; v_gene: TRBV15; CDR3aa: CATSLQGVLNEQYF; CDR3nt: TGTGCCACCAGCCTACAGGGGGTCTTGAACGAGCAGTACTTC
abundance: many; j_gene: TRBJ2-6; d_gene: -; v_gene: TRBV5-4; CDR3aa: CASSFSSGANVLTF; CDR3nt: TGTGCCAGCAGCTTTTCCTCTGGGGCCAACGTCCTGACTTTC
abundance: -; j_gene: TRBJ2-7; d_gene: TRBD1; v_gene: TRBV7-9; CDR3aa: CASSLVGGTGGEQYF; CDR3nt: TGTGCCAGCAGCTTAGTAGGAGGGACAGGCGGGGAGCAGTACTTC
abundance: -; j_gene: TRBJ1-3; d_gene: -; v_gene: TRBV6-5; CDR3aa: CASSQVAFSGNTIYF; CDR3nt: TGTGCCAGCAGCCAAGTGGCTTTCTCTGGAAACACCATATATTTT
abundance: few; j_gene: TRBJ1-1; d_gene: -; v_gene: TRBV9; CDR3aa: CASSVAGGPEAFF; CDR3nt: TGTGCCAGCAGCGTAGCGGGGGGCCCTGAAGCTTTCTTT
abundance: -; j_gene: TRBJ1-1; d_gene: -; v_gene: TRBV29-1; CDR3aa: CSVEGTRSTEAFF; CDR3nt: TGCAGCGTTGAAGGGACAAGGAGCACTGAAGCTTTCTTT
abundance: few; j_gene: TRBJ1-2; d_gene: -; v_gene: TRBV19; CDR3aa: CASSIGQGYGYTF; CDR3nt: TGTGCCAGTAGTATAGGGCAGGGCTATGGCTACACCTTC
abundance: few; j_gene: TRBJ2-3; d_gene: TRBD1; v_gene: TRBV28; CDR3aa: CASRTGTGADTQYF; CDR3nt: TGTGCCAGCAGGACAGGGACCGGAGCAGATACGCAGTATTTT
abundance: -; j_gene: TRBJ1-1; d_gene: -; v_gene: TRBV10-1; CDR3aa: CASRQVPEAEAFF; CDR3nt: TGCGCCAGCAGACAGGTCCCGGAGGCTGAAGCTTTCTTT
abundance: few; j_gene: TRBJ2-7; d_gene: TRBD1; v_gene: TRBV7-9; CDR3aa: CASRDRVVGEQYF; CDR3nt: TGTGCCAGCCGTGACAGGGTGGTTGGCGAGCAGTACTTC
abundance: -; j_gene: TRBJ1-5; d_gene: -; v_gene: TRBV28; CDR3aa: CASSLLGNQPQHF; CDR3nt: TGTGCCAGCAGTTTGCTCGGCAATCAGCCCCAGCATTTT
abundance: few; j_gene: TRBJ1-2; d_gene: -; v_gene: TRBV19; CDR3aa: CASRPIQTHGYTF; CDR3nt: TGTGCCAGTAGGCCTATACAAACCCATGGCTACACCTTC
abundance: few; j_gene: TRBJ2-3; d_gene: -; v_gene: TRBV7-9; CDR3aa: CASSLRGASTDTQYF; CDR3nt: TGTGCCAGCAGCTTACGGGGGGCAAGCACAGATACGCAGTATTTT
abundance: few; j_gene: TRBJ1-6; d_gene: TRBD1; v_gene: TRBV7-9; CDR3aa: CASSSSQGASSPLHF; CDR3nt: TGTGCCAGCAGCTCCTCACAGGGGGCATCTTCACCCCTCCACTTT
abundance: many; j_gene: TRBJ2-1; d_gene: TRBD2; v_gene: TRBV7-6; CDR3aa: CASSLGLAGRNEQFF; CDR3nt: TGTGCCAGCAGCTTGGGACTAGCGGGAAGGAATGAGCAGTTCTTC
abundance: many; j_gene: TRBJ2-3; d_gene: TRBD2; v_gene: TRBV9; CDR3aa: CASSERGSTDTQYF; CDR3nt: TGTGCCAGCAGCGAGCGGGGAAGCACAGATACGCAGTATTTT
abundance: -; j_gene: TRBJ2-7; d_gene: TRBD2; v_gene: TRBV7-2; CDR3aa: CASSSGTSNSEQYF; CDR3nt: TGTGCCAGCAGCTCTGGGACTAGCAATAGCGAGCAGTACTTC
abundance: -; j_gene: TRBJ1-5; d_gene: TRBD1; v_gene: TRBV10-3; CDR3aa: CAIQGVLGQPQHF; CDR3nt: TGTGCCATTCAGGGGGTGTTGGGTCAGCCCCAGCATTTT
abundance: -; j_gene: TRBJ2-3; d_gene: TRBD2; v_gene: TRBV25-1; CDR3aa: CASSGLAGGQRPDTQYF; CDR3nt: TGTGCCAGCAGTGGCCTAGCGGGGGGACAGCGCCCAGATACGCAGTATTTT
abundance: few; j_gene: TRBJ1-2; d_gene: TRBD1; v_gene: TRBV18; CDR3aa: CASSPWGQLNGYTF; CDR3nt: TGTGCCAGCTCACCCTGGGGACAGTTGAATGGCTACACCTTC
abundance: -; j_gene: TRBJ2-5; d_gene: TRBD2; v_gene: TRBV30; CDR3aa: CATRGGGGWETQYF; CDR3nt: TGTGCCACCCGGGGCGGGGGAGGTTGGGAGACCCAGTACTTC
abundance: -; j_gene: TRBJ1-6; d_gene: -; v_gene: TRBV4-1; CDR3aa: CASSRFLDSPLHF; CDR3nt: TGCGCCAGCAGCCGATTCCTTGACTCACCCCTCCACTTT
abundance: few; j_gene: TRBJ2-7; d_gene: TRBD2; v_gene: TRBV2; CDR3aa: CASSFSGGAEEQYF; CDR3nt: TGTGCCAGCAGTTTTAGCGGGGGGGCCGAAGAGCAGTACTTC
abundance: few; j_gene: TRBJ1-1; d_gene: TRBD1; v_gene: TRBV6-5; CDR3aa: CASSAGGMNTEAFF; CDR3nt: TGTGCCAGCAGTGCAGGGGGCATGAACACTGAAGCTTTCTTT
abundance: few; j_gene: TRBJ2-6; d_gene: TRBD2; v_gene: TRBV5-1; CDR3aa: CASSSLAGAGANVLTF; CDR3nt: TGCGCCAGCAGCTCCTTAGCGGGGGCTGGGGCCAACGTCCTGACTTTC
abundance: many; j_gene: TRBJ2-3; d_gene: -; v_gene: TRBV9; CDR3aa: CASSVDPSTDTQYF; CDR3nt: TGTGCCAGCAGCGTAGACCCTAGCACAGATACGCAGTATTTT
abundance: few; j_gene: TRBJ1-1; d_gene: -; v_gene: TRBV4-2; CDR3aa: CASTLGQGKANTEAFF; CDR3nt: TGTGCCAGCACCTTGGGGCAGGGGAAGGCGAACACTGAAGCTTTCTTT
abundance: -; j_gene: TRBJ1-4; d_gene: TRBD1; v_gene: TRBV25-1; CDR3aa: CASSEGWDRGGGEKLFF; CDR3nt: TGTGCCAGCAGCGAGGGATGGGACAGGGGAGGCGGTGAAAAACTGTTTTTT
abundance: -; j_gene: TRBJ1-2; d_gene: -; v_gene: TRBV19; CDR3aa: CASSISGYYGYTF; CDR3nt: TGTGCCAGTAGTATTTCAGGGTACTATGGCTACACCTTC
abundance: -; j_gene: TRBJ2-1; d_gene: TRBD2; v_gene: TRBV10-3; CDR3aa: CATLAGSSYNEQFF; CDR3nt: TGTGCCACGTTAGCGGGAAGCTCCTACAATGAGCAGTTCTTC
abundance: many; j_gene: TRBJ2-5; d_gene: TRBD1; v_gene: TRBV18; CDR3aa: CASSTGGSGETQYF; CDR3nt: TGTGCCAGTTCCACAGGGGGCTCTGGAGAGACCCAGTACTTC
abundance: -; j_gene: TRBJ2-1; d_gene: -; v_gene: TRBV29-1; CDR3aa: CSVSTGINEQFF; CDR3nt: TGCAGCGTCTCGACTGGCATAAATGAGCAGTTCTTC
abundance: few; j_gene: TRBJ2-3; d_gene: TRBD1; v_gene: TRBV29-1; CDR3aa: CSGEGQLTDTQYF; CDR3nt: TGCAGCGGCGAGGGACAGTTGACAGATACGCAGTATTTT
abundance: few; j_gene: TRBJ2-7; d_gene: -; v_gene: TRBV20-1; CDR3aa: CSAPNNYEQYF; CDR3nt: TGCAGTGCTCCGAACAACTACGAGCAGTACTTC
abundance: -; j_gene: TRBJ2-7; d_gene: TRBD1; v_gene: TRBV28; CDR3aa: CATLSGTGLFYEQYF; CDR3nt: TGTGCCACCTTATCCGGGACAGGGCTTTTCTACGAGCAGTACTTC
abundance: -; j_gene: TRBJ1-2; d_gene: -; v_gene: TRBV6-5; CDR3aa: CASTPAGTNYGYTF; CDR3nt: TGTGCCAGCACCCCAGCGGGGACTAACTATGGCTACACCTTC
abundance: -; j_gene: TRBJ1-2; d_gene: -; v_gene: TRBV29-1; CDR3aa: CSVDYQERGGYTF; CDR3nt: TGCAGCGTTGACTACCAGGAGAGAGGGGGCTACACCTTC
abundance: few; j_gene: TRBJ2-1; d_gene: -; v_gene: TRBV27; CDR3aa: CASSRTNLDEQFF; CDR3nt: TGTGCCAGCAGCCGGACCAATTTGGATGAGCAGTTCTTC
abundance: many; j_gene: TRBJ2-5; d_gene: -; v_gene: TRBV30; CDR3aa: CAWRQFQETQYF; CDR3nt: TGTGCCTGGAGACAGTTCCAAGAGACCCAGTACTTC
abundance: few; j_gene: TRBJ2-7; d_gene: TRBD1; v_gene: TRBV27; CDR3aa: CASSFGGTGKLAQYF; CDR3nt: TGTGCCAGCAGTTTCGGAGGGACAGGGAAGTTGGCGCAGTACTTC
abundance: many; j_gene: TRBJ2-6; d_gene: -; v_gene: TRBV14; CDR3aa: CASSPPWGDSGANVLTF; CDR3nt: TGTGCCAGCAGCCCACCCTGGGGGGACTCTGGGGCCAACGTCCTGACTTTC
abundance: few; j_gene: TRBJ1-6; d_gene: TRBD1; v_gene: TRBV5-1; CDR3aa: CASSEDRDSPLHF; CDR3nt: TGCGCCAGCAGCGAGGACAGGGATTCACCCCTCCACTTT
abundance: -; j_gene: TRBJ2-6; d_gene: -; v_gene: TRBV9; CDR3aa: CASSARAGANVLTF; CDR3nt: TGTGCCAGCAGCGCCCGTGCTGGGGCCAACGTCCTGACTTTC
abundance: -; j_gene: TRBJ2-1; d_gene: TRBD2; v_gene: TRBV5-1; CDR3aa: CASSDSGGALEQFF; CDR3nt: TGCGCCAGCAGCGATAGCGGGGGGGCGTTGGAGCAGTTCTTC
abundance: -; j_gene: TRBJ1-4; d_gene: -; v_gene: TRBV28; CDR3aa: CASSTLTGRPFF; CDR3nt: TGTGCCAGCAGTACCTTAACAGGGCGCCCTTTTTTT
abundance: few; j_gene: TRBJ2-7; d_gene: -; v_gene: TRBV6-1; CDR3aa: CASRRVSSSYEQYF; CDR3nt: TGTGCCAGCAGAAGGGTCAGTTCCTCCTACGAGCAGTACTTC